The 22 T cell receptor beta chains in this list originate from one sample, sequenced in a study of shared clonotypes between healthy human individuals. The method was immunoSEQ multiplex PCR; TCRdb's version includes in-frame clones alone and lacks a portion of them. The sample carries roughly 1,600,000 clones, roughly 98.5% recorded once. The sample consisted of naive CD4+ T cells sorted from blood. Subset indicated: CD45RA+ positively selected. These receptor sequences come from a man younger than 45 in good health.

The chain links TRBV15 to TRBJ1-4; TRBD1 is a possible D gene (5 bases). Germline V lookup: CDR1 LNHNV, CDR2 YYDKDF (reference sequence). The V and J ends lost 0 bases and 6 bases respectively, with 17 bases between them. The CDR3 loop spans 17 amino acids. The CDR3 DNA reads TGTGCCACCAGCAGAGAGAGACAGACACCCTTATATGAAAAACTGTTTTTT. Protein sequence: CATSRERQTPLYEKLFF.

The chain is built from TRBV29-1 and TRBJ2-6, with D tentatively TRBD2 (6 bases). V was trimmed by 3 bases and J by 1 base, leaving 19 bases between them. The CDR3 contains 18 residues. The germline gives CDR1 SQVTM, CDR2 ANQGSEA. CDR3 sequence (DNA): TGCAGCGTTGAGGGGTCCCGGAGCGGGCCTTCTGGGGCCAACGTCCTGACTTTC. It specifies CSVEGSRSGPSGANVLTF. Looking up the rest from reference TRBV29-1 and TRBJ2-6 gives the full variable domain: SAVISQKPSRDICQRGTSLTIQCQVDSQVTMMFWYRQQPGQSLTLIATANQGSEATYESGFVIDKFPISRPNLTFSTLTVSNMSPEDSSIYLCSVEGSRSGPSGANVLTFGAGSRLTVL.

This sequence joins TRBV2 and TRBJ1-2, with D unclear. There are 9 residues in the CDR3. CDR1 SNHLY and CDR2 FYNNEI come from the germline V gene. V lost 7 bases and J lost 7, with 4 bases in between. The CDR3: CASNSGYTF. Here the CDR3 DNA reads TGTGCCAGCAACAGTGGCTACACCTTC.

The chain is built from TRBV28 and TRBJ1-5, with D unclear. Germline CDR1 MDHEN, CDR2 SYDVKM. V was shortened by 6 bases and J by 2 bases, with 14 bases between the two germline ends. The CDR3 runs 15 residues. CDR3 DNA sequence: TGTGCCAGCAGGCGGACCTGGACTGGCAATCAGCCCCAGCATTTT. This encodes CASRRTWTGNQPQHF.

CDR3 in amino acids: CASSPLSGRYEQYF. CDR3 bases: TGTGCCAGCAGCCCATTATCGGGGCGCTACGAGCAGTACTTC. The chain employs TRBV11-2 and TRBJ2-7; either TRBD1 or TRBD2 may supply D (5 bases each). CDR1 SGHAT and CDR2 FQNNGV come from the germline V gene. The V end was cut by 5 bases, the J end by 3 bases, with 14 bases between. The CDR3 sequence is 14 residues long.

Turning to this clone: Other DNA sequences of this sample code for an identical CDR3. V usage is TRBV7-8 and J usage is TRBJ1-1, with 8 positions matching TRBD1. V lost 3 bases and J lost 0; bases outside the gene matches: 0. This CDR3 has 14 residues. Germline CDR1 SGHVS, CDR2 FQNEAQ. CDR3 protein: CASSLDRVNTEAFF. DNA for the CDR3: TGTGCCAGCAGCTTGGACAGGGTGAACACTGAAGCTTTCTTT.

The chain joins TRBV25-1 to TRBJ1-2, with a possible D match to TRBD1 (5 bases). This CDR3 spans 12 amino acids. Trimming took 2 bases from V and 8 from J, leaving 9 bases between them. CDR1 is MGHDK and CDR2 is SYGVNS in the germline V gene. Here the CDR3 DNA reads TGTGCCAGCAGTGAACCCGGGGGAGGCTACACCTTC. Translated: CASSEPGGGYTF.

The chain employs TRBV6-5 and TRBJ2-5; D call uncertain. V lost 4 bases to trimming and J lost 2 bases, with 14 bases between them. Germline V gene sequence: CDR1 MNHEY, CDR2 SVGAGI. The CDR3 totals 15 residues. CDR3 protein: CASSFSTDTQETQYF. The DNA of the CDR3 is TGTGCCAGCAGTTTCTCGACGGATACTCAAGAGACCCAGTACTTC.

J is TRBJ2-7 and V is TRBV9; 9 positions match TRBD2. The CDR3 has 15 residues. Trimming at V came to 3 bases and at J to 5 bases, leaving 9 bases not matched to a gene. The germline V gene has CDR1 SGDLS and CDR2 YYNGEE. The chain's CDR3 is CASSEEAGGLHEQYF. The CDR3 DNA follows: TGTGCCAGCAGCGAGGAAGCGGGAGGCCTCCACGAGCAGTACTTC.

The chain employs TRBV2 and TRBJ2-7, with D possibly being TRBD2 (5 bases). The CDR3 is 15 residues long. In germline, CDR1 is SNHLY, CDR2 FYNNEI. V lost 8 bases, J lost 9 bases, and 26 bases lay in between. CDR3 protein: CASARPAGFSSRQYF. The CDR3 DNA follows: TGTGCCAGCGCTAGACCGGCGGGCTTCTCCTCGAGGCAGTACTTC.

This chain links TRBV5-1 with TRBJ2-2; 12 bases are a match to TRBD2. Germline values: CDR1 SGHRS, CDR2 YFSETQ. V dropped 3 bases and J dropped 1; count of bases not matched to a gene: 4. The CDR3 has 17 amino acids. CDR3 sequence (DNA): TGCGCCAGCAGCTCGCCGACTAGCGGGGGGAACACCGGGGAGCTGTTTTTT. Protein: CASSSPTSGGNTGELFF. Using reference TRBV5-1 and TRBJ2-2 for the parts outside the CDR3, the full variable domain is KAGVTQTPRYLIKTRGQQVTLSCSPISGHRSVSWYQQTPGQGLQFLFEYFSETQRNKGNFPGRFSGRQFSNSRSEMNVSTLELGDSALYLCASSSPTSGGNTGELFFGEGSRLTVL.

The chain has TRBV27 and TRBJ1-1, with 7 positions matching TRBD1. The junction had 10 bases not matched to a gene; V was cut back by 5 bases and J by 1 base. Looked up from germline, CDR1 is MNHEY and CDR2 is SMNVEV (reference sequence). The CDR3 is made up of 16 amino acids. The CDR3 reads CASSMYSGGANTEAFF. CDR3 DNA sequence: TGTGCCAGCAGTATGTACTCAGGGGGAGCGAACACTGAAGCTTTCTTT.

The chain has TRBV11-2 and TRBJ2-1; the D is unclear. The CDR3 has 14 residues. V was shortened by 1 base and J by 4 bases, with 8 bases between the two germline ends. Germline values: CDR1 SGHAT, CDR2 FQNNGV. The CDR3 loop reads CASSLAAEYNEQFF. Here the CDR3 DNA reads TGTGCCAGCAGCTTAGCTGCCGAGTACAATGAGCAGTTCTTC.

DNA of the CDR3: TGCGCCAGCAGCTTGAGGGCCACGAACACCGGGGAGCTGTTTTTT. This sequence encodes CASSLRATNTGELFF. This sequence joins TRBV5-1 and TRBJ2-2; D gene unclear. Germline-derived CDR1 and CDR2 are SGHRS and YFSETQ. CDR3 size: 15 residues. Trimming pared 1 base from V and 0 bases from J, leaving 7 bases between.

V is TRBV4-3 and J is TRBJ2-3; 7 bases fit TRBD1. The length of the CDR3 is 17 residues. The germline V gene has CDR1 LGHNA and CDR2 YSLEER. V gave up 1 base and J gave up 5 bases; unmatched junction bases: 12. CDR3 sequence (DNA): TGCGCCAGCAGCCAAGTCCACCGCAGGGGGAGTCAAGATACGCAGTATTTT. The encoded protein is CASSQVHRRGSQDTQYF.

This chain uses TRBV5-4 with TRBJ1-3, with 12 bases aligning to TRBD1. J gave up 2 bases and V 7 bases, and 7 bases lay outside the gene matches. Germline CDR1 and CDR2: SGHNT and YYREEE (reference sequence). CDR3 length: 16 amino acids. This CDR3 reads CASGRGQGATGNTIYF. CDR3 nucleotide sequence: TGTGCCAGCGGCAGGGGACAGGGGGCTACTGGAAACACCATATATTTT.

The chain's CDR3 is CASSPYPGGQETQYF. CDR3 nucleotides: TGTGCCAGCTCACCATATCCCGGCGGCCAAGAGACCCAGTACTTC. The chain links TRBV18 to TRBJ2-5; D ambiguous. Germline assignment: CDR1 KGHSH and CDR2 LQKENI. Trimming removed 2 bases from V and 1 base from J, with 11 bases in between. CDR3 length equals 15 residues. The whole variable domain, remainder taken from reference TRBV18 and TRBJ2-5, is NAGVMQNPRHLVRRRGQEARLRCSPMKGHSHVYWYRQLPEEGLKFMVYLQKENIIDESGMPKERFSAEFPKEGPSILRIQQVVRGDSAAYFCASSPYPGGQETQYFGPGTRLLVL.

The chain is built from TRBV5-5 and TRBJ2-7; the D gene is possibly TRBD2 (5 bases). Germline V CDR1 and CDR2: SGHKS, YYEKEE (reference sequence). This CDR3 is 14 amino acids long. Trimming removed 5 bases at V and 2 bases at J, with 14 bases between. CDR3 nucleotide sequence: TGTGCCAGCAGTCTGGGGAGCGGTCCCTACGAGCAGTACTTC. The encoded protein is CASSLGSGPYEQYF.

In DNA, the CDR3 is TGTGCCAGCTCACCTAGCAGGGGACGTTCGAATAGTGAAAAACTGTTTTTT. Translating gives CASSPSRGRSNSEKLFF. J is TRBJ1-4 and V is TRBV18; possibly TRBD1 for D (6 bases). There are 17 residues in the CDR3. The V end lost 3 bases, the J end lost 7 bases, and 21 bases lay between the germline ends. The V gene's germline CDR1 is KGHSH and CDR2 LQKENI.

The chain recombines TRBV6-7 with TRBJ2-7; D is unclear. TRBV6-7 is an ORF for which the function is uncertain. V lost 6 bases, J lost 2 bases, and 17 bases lay in between. There are 15 residues in the CDR3. CDR3 loop: CASSRLGYSPYEQYF. The CDR3 DNA reads TGTGCCAGCAGCCGATTGGGTTACTCTCCCTACGAGCAGTACTTC.

The V call is TRBV7-2, the J call TRBJ2-7, with TRBD1 as a possible D gene (6 bases). The CDR3 sequence is 15 residues long. V gave up 7 bases and J gave up 1 base, with 17 bases separating them. The V gene's germline CDR1 is SGHTA and CDR2 FQGNSA. The CDR3 bases are TGTGCCAGCACCCGTGGACAGATCTTTTCCTACGAGCAGTACTTC. Encoded protein: CASTRGQIFSYEQYF.

The chain uses TRBV2 and TRBJ1-5; D call uncertain. CDR1 and CDR2 from the germline V gene are SNHLY and FYNNEI. V lost 7 bases, J lost 2 bases, and 15 bases lay in between. The length of the CDR3 is 15 residues. CDR3 DNA sequence: TGTGCCAGCACCTCCGAAGGCTCGCGCAATCAGCCCCAGCATTTT. Its protein product is CASTSEGSRNQPQHF.